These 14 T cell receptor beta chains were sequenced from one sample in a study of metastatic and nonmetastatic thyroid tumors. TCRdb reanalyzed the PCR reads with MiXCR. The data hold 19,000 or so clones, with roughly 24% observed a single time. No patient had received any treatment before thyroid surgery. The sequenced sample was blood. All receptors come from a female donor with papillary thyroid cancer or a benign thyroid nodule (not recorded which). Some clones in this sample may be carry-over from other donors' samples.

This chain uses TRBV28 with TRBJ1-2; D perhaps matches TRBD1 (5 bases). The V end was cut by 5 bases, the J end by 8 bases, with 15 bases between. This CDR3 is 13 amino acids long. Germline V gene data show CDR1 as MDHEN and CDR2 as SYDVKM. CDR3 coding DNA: TGTGCCAGCAGTCCATTGGGGCAAAGGGGCTACACCTTC. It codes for CASSPLGQRGYTF.

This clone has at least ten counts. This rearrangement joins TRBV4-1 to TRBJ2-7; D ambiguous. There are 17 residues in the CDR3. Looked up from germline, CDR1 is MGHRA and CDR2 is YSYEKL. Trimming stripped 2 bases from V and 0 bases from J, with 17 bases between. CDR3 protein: CASSQLKISDNSYEQYF. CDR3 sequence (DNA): TGCGCCAGCAGCCAACTGAAGATAAGTGACAACTCCTACGAGCAGTACTTC.

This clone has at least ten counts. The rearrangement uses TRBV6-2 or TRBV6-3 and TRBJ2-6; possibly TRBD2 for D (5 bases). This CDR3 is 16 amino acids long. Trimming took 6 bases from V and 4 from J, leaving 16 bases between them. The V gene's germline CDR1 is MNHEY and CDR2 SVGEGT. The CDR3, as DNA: TGTGCCAGCAGCCTGGAGGCTGCGAGAGGGGCCAACGTCCTGACTTTC. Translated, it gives CASSLEAARGANVLTF.

CDR3 nucleotides: TGCGCCAGCAGCTTGGCGAGCGGGAGCGTGCACGAGCAGTACTTC. This encodes CASSLASGSVHEQYF. The chain employs TRBV5-1 and TRBJ2-7; 8 bases are a match to TRBD2. The germline gives CDR1 SGHRS, CDR2 YFSETQ. CDR3 length equals 15 residues. Trimming at V came to 0 bases and at J to 5 bases, leaving 7 bases not matched to a gene.

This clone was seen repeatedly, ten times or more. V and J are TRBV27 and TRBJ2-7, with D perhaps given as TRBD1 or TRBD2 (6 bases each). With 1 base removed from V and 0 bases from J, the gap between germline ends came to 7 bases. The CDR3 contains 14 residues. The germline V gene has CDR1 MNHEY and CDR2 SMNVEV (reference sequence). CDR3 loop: CASSLWGASYEQYF. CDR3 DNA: TGTGCCAGCAGTTTATGGGGGGCCTCCTACGAGCAGTACTTC.

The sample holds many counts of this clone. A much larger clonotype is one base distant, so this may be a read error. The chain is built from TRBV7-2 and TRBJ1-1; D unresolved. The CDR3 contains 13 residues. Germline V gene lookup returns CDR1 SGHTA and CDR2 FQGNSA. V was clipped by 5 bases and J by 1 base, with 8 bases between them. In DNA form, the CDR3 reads TGTGCCAGCAGCGGACGGGGGAACACTGAAGCTTTCTTT. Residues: CASSGRGNTEAFF.

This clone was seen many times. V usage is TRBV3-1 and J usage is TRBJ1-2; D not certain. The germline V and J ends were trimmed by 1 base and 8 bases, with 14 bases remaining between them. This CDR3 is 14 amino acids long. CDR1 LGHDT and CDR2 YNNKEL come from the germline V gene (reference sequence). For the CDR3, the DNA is TGTGCCAGCAGCCAAGCAGGCTCCGTTGGAGGCTACACCTTC. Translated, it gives CASSQAGSVGGYTF.

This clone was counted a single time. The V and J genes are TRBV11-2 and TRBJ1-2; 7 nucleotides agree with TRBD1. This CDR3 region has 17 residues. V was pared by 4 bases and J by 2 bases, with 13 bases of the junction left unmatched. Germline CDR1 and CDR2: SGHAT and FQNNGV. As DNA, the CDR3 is TGTGCCAGCAGCTATCGCGTGATGGGACAGAGAAACTATGGCTACACCTTC. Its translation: CASSYRVMGQRNYGYTF.

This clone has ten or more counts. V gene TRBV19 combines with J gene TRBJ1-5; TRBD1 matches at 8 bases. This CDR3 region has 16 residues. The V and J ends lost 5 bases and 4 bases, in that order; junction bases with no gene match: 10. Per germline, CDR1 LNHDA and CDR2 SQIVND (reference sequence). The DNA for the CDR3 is TGTGCCAGTAGTCATTTGACAGGGGATTGGAATCAGCCCCAGCATTTT. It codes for CASSHLTGDWNQPQHF.

The CDR3 loop is CSAQYNEQFF. DNA for the CDR3: TGCAGTGCCCAATACAATGAGCAGTTCTTC. This rearrangement joins TRBV20-1 to TRBJ2-1; D call uncertain. Germline CDR1 reads DFQATT; CDR2 reads SNEGSKA (reference sequence). The V gene lost 6 bases and the J gene lost 4 bases, with 4 bases spanning the gap. CDR3 length: 10 amino acids.

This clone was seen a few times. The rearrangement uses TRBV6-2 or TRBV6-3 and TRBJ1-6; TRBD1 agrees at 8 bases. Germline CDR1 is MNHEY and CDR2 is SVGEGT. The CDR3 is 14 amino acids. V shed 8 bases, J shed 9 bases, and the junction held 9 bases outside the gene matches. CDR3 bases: TGTGCCAGCGGACCCGGGACAGGAGTTTCACCCCTCCACTTT. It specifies CASGPGTGVSPLHF.

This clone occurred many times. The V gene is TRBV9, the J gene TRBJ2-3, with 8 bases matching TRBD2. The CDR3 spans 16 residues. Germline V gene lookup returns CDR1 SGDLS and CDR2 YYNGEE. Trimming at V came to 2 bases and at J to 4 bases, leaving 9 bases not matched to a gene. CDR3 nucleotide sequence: TGTGCCAGCAGCGTTACGGGGGGGCGAAGCGCAGATACGCAGTATTTT. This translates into CASSVTGGRSADTQYF.

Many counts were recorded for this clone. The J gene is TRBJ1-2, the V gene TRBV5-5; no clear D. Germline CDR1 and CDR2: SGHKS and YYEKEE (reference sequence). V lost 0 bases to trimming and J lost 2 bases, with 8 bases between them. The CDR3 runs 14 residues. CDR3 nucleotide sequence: TGTGCCAGCAGCTTGGCCAGCATCAACTATGGCTACACCTTC. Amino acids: CASSLASINYGYTF.

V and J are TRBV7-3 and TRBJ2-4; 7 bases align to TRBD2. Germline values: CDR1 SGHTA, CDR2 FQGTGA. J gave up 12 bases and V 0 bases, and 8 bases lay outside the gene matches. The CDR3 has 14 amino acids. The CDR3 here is CASSLTGLADPQYF. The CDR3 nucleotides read TGTGCCAGCAGCTTAACTGGGCTAGCGGACCCTCAGTACTTC.